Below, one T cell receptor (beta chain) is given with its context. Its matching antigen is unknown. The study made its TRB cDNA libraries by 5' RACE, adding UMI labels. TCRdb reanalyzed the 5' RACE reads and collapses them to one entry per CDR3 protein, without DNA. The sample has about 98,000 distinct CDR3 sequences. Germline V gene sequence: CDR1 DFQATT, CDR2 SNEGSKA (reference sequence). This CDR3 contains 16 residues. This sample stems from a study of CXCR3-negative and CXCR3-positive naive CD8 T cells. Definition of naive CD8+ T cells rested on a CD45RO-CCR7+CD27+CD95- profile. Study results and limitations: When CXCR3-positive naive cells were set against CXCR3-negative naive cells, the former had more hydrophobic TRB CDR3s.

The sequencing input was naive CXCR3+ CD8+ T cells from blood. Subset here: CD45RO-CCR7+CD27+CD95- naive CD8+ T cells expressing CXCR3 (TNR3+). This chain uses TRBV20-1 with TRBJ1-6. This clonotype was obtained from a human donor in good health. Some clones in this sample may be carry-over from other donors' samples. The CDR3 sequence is CSATAWQGKNNSPLHF.